Listed here are 13 T cell receptor beta chains from one sample, sequenced in a study of blood T cell repertoires in COVID-19. The method was immunoSEQ multiplex PCR; TCRdb's version includes in-frame clones alone and lacks a portion of them. The sample has some 370,000 clones; roughly nine tenths are singletons. The sample was peripheral blood. The receptors derive from a man between 35 and 55 years old with acute or convalescent COVID-19.

CDR3 bases: TGTGCCAGCAGTCCCAATTCCCTTTCTAGCGGGGTCTGGGATGAGCAGTTCTTC. Its translation: CASSPNSLSSGVWDEQFF. The chain joins TRBV6-6 to TRBJ2-1; 9 positions match TRBD2. This CDR3 is built from 18 residues. The V gene's germline CDR1 is MNHNY and CDR2 SVGAGI (reference sequence). J lost 8 bases, V lost 5 bases, and 19 bases had no gene match.

V gene TRBV18 combines with J gene TRBJ1-5; D possibly corresponds to TRBD1 (5 bases). V lost 3 bases and J 0 bases, leaving 9 bases between the germline ends. Germline V gene data show CDR1 as KGHSH and CDR2 as LQKENI. The CDR3 covers 15 residues. The CDR3 DNA reads TGTGCCAGCTCACCCACAGGCTTTAGCAATCAGCCCCAGCATTTT. Its protein is CASSPTGFSNQPQHF. The full variable domain, in which reference TRBV18 and TRBJ1-5 provide the parts outside the CDR3, is NAGVMQNPRHLVRRRGQEARLRCSPMKGHSHVYWYRQLPEEGLKFMVYLQKENIIDESGMPKERFSAEFPKEGPSILRIQQVVRGDSAAYFCASSPTGFSNQPQHFGDGTRLSIL.

This clone was observed once. The V call is TRBV5-1, the J call TRBJ2-7; D may be TRBD1 (6 bases). Germline CDR1 SGHRS, CDR2 YFSETQ. This CDR3 region has 15 residues. The V gene lost 4 bases and the J gene lost 4 bases, with 18 bases spanning the gap. CDR3 residues: CASSTGQRRLYEQYF. Written as DNA, the CDR3 is TGCGCCAGCAGCACAGGACAGAGGAGGCTATACGAGCAGTACTTC.

The chain employs TRBV28 and TRBJ2-5; 7 bases line up with TRBD2. The V segment lost 2 bases and the J segment 5 bases; nucleotides outside the gene matches: 2. The CDR3 extends over 13 amino acids. CDR1 and CDR2 from the germline V gene are MDHEN and SYDVKM. DNA for the CDR3: TGTGCCAGCAGTTTAAGGCGGGGGGAGACCCAGTACTTC. Translating it yields CASSLRRGETQYF. The full variable domain, in which reference TRBV28 and TRBJ2-5 provide the parts outside the CDR3, is DVKVTQSSRYLVKRTGEKVFLECVQDMDHENMFWYRQDPGLGLRLIYFSYDVKMKEKGDIPEGYSVSREKKERFSLILESASTNQTSMYLCASSLRRGETQYFGPGTRLLVL.

The V and J genes are TRBV6-1 and TRBJ1-5; D is perhaps TRBD1 (6 bases). Per germline, CDR1 MNHNS and CDR2 SASEGT. The CDR3 spans 14 residues. V dropped 3 bases and J dropped 7 bases, with 13 bases sitting between them. The CDR3 region has the DNA TGTGCCAGCAGTGAGGGGCTGGGGGCACAGCCCCAGCATTTT. It codes for CASSEGLGAQPQHF.

This clone has a handful of counts. The V and J genes are TRBV4-3 and TRBJ1-3; 9 positions match TRBD1. V shed 0 bases and J 2 bases; nucleotides not matched to a gene: 5. Germline CDR1 and CDR2: LGHNA and YSLEER. The CDR3 spans 17 residues. DNA of the CDR3: TGCGCCAGCAGCCAAGATGATGGGACAGGGCCTGGAAACACCATATATTTT. Amino acids: CASSQDDGTGPGNTIYF.

The chain links TRBV5-5 to TRBJ2-2; D might be TRBD1 (7 bases). This CDR3 is built from 17 residues. In germline, CDR1 is SGHKS, CDR2 YYEKEE (reference sequence). V was trimmed by 3 bases and J by 0 bases, leaving 15 bases between them. In DNA form, the CDR3 reads TGTGCCAGCAGCTCACCCGCAGGGGGGCCGAACACCGGGGAGCTGTTTTTT. It encodes CASSSPAGGPNTGELFF.

V gene TRBV25-1 combines with J gene TRBJ2-5; 8 bases are a match to TRBD2. The CDR3 contains 12 residues. J gave up 5 bases and V 11 bases, and 7 bases lay outside the gene matches. The germline V gene has CDR1 MGHDK and CDR2 SYGVNS. CDR3 in DNA: TGTGCCGGAGGAAGCGGGAGCGAGACCCAGTACTTC. Translated, it gives CAGGSGSETQYF. The full variable domain, its missing parts supplied by reference TRBV25-1 and TRBJ2-5, is EADIYQTPRYLVIGTGKKITLECSQTMGHDKMYWYQQDPGMELHLIHYSYGVNSTEKGDLSSESTVSRIRTEHFPLTLESARPSHTSQYLCAGGSGSETQYFGPGTRLLVL.

The chain has TRBV19 and TRBJ1-5, with D perhaps TRBD1 (5 bases). With 1 base removed from V and 5 bases from J, the gap between germline ends came to 9 bases. Germline V gene lookup returns CDR1 LNHDA and CDR2 SQIVND (reference sequence). CDR3 length equals 14 residues. This CDR3 is CASSIGQGYQPQHF. The DNA for the CDR3 is TGTGCCAGTAGTATAGGGCAGGGCTATCAGCCCCAGCATTTT.

The V gene is TRBV15, the J gene TRBJ2-1; 8 bases align to TRBD2. Germline assignment: CDR1 LNHNV and CDR2 YYDKDF (reference sequence). CDR3 length equals 13 residues. V lost 8 bases to trimming and J lost 6 bases; unmatched junction nucleotides: 6. The CDR3 DNA is TGTGCCACCTGGGGAGCGGGGGCCAATGAGCAGTTCTTC. Translation gives CATWGAGANEQFF. Complete variable domain (other parts from reference TRBV15 and TRBJ2-1): DAMVIQNPRYQVTQFGKPVTLSCSQTLNHNVMYWYQQKSSQAPKLLFHYYDKDFNNEADTPDNFQSRRPNTSFCFLDIRSPGLGDTAMYLCATWGAGANEQFFGPGTRLTVL.

V is TRBV6-2 or TRBV6-3 and J is TRBJ1-6; the match to TRBD1 covers 8 bases. CDR3 length: 14 amino acids. Looked up from germline, CDR1 is MNHEY and CDR2 is SVGEGT. Losses at the gene ends were 5 bases for V and 7 bases for J; bases not matched to a gene: 4. CDR3 protein: CASSPGQVNSPLHF. The CDR3 coding sequence is TGTGCCAGCAGTCCGGGACAGGTGAATTCACCCCTCCACTTT.

This sequence joins TRBV5-1 and TRBJ2-5; TRBD2 is a possible D gene (6 bases). This CDR3 has 14 residues. The V end lost 1 base, the J end lost 3 bases, and 10 bases lay between the germline ends. The V gene's germline CDR1 is SGHRS and CDR2 YFSETQ. The CDR3 is CASSLRRREETQYF. CDR3 bases: TGCGCCAGCAGCTTGCGTCGGAGGGAAGAGACCCAGTACTTC.

This rearrangement joins TRBV28 to TRBJ2-3; 15 nucleotides agree with TRBD2. V was pared by 5 bases and J by 3 bases, with 12 bases of the junction left unmatched. Per germline, CDR1 MDHEN and CDR2 SYDVKM. The CDR3 extends over 19 amino acids. CDR3 in DNA: TGTGCCAGCAGTACCCAGGGACTAGCGGGGGGTTTGTGGACAGATACGCAGTATTTT. Its translation is CASSTQGLAGGLWTDTQYF. Supplemented by reference TRBV28 and TRBJ2-3, the full variable domain reads DVKVTQSSRYLVKRTGEKVFLECVQDMDHENMFWYRQDPGLGLRLIYFSYDVKMKEKGDIPEGYSVSREKKERFSLILESASTNQTSMYLCASSTQGLAGGLWTDTQYFGPGTRLTVL.